This record looks at one T cell receptor beta chain sequence and its context. These data are taken from a study of OX40 agonist ivuxolimab in advanced cancers. Study as a whole: The diagnoses of dose-escalation patients were hepatocellular carcinoma, melanoma, renal cell or head and neck cancer. Of the participants, 40% to 50% had some prior anti-PD-1, anti-PD-L1 or anti-CTLA-4 therapy, which was allowed.

V lost 4 bases and J lost 8; bases outside the gene matches: 7. This CDR3 has 15 amino acids. Germline assignment: CDR1 SGHAT and CDR2 FQDESV (reference sequence). Clones were read by immunoSEQ multiplex PCR, and TCRdb kept only the in-frame ones, dropping some. The data contain about 58,000 clones, 83% of them singletons. The TCR was taken from an adult with an advanced solid tumor such as melanoma, head and neck, liver or kidney cancer. The sequencing used CD4+ or CD8+ T cells sorted from blood, collected in a trial of the OX40 agonist ivuxolimab. This sequence joins TRBV11-1 and TRBJ2-1; 11 bases agree with TRBD2. CDR3 sequence (DNA): TGTGCCAGCAGCTCAAGACTAGCGGGGATGGATGAGCAGTTCTTC. It specifies CASSSRLAGMDEQFF.